The rows below give T cell receptor beta chains drawn from one sample of a study of cytomegalovirus exposure and HLA in healthy donors. The table came from immunoSEQ multiplex PCR; TCRdb's copy has only in-frame clones and leaves some out. The data contain about 150,000 clones, roughly three quarters of them singletons. The source material was PBMCs. The source is a woman in her thirties or forties in good health and CMV-seronegative. CDR3s include the opening cysteine and the closing phenylalanine or tryptophan. The D gene is left open where the match is weak. Clone size is stated in some rows and not others, as once, few, many or a class when expanded.

TRBD1	TRBV6-5	once	CATFLGQSSDGYTF
.	TRBV2	.	CASSFDTVGGELFF
TRBD1	TRBV7-9	.	CASSETGVNNEQFF
.	TRBV5-1	.	CASREIAGTDNEQFF
.	TRBV18	.	CASSRNPENYGYTF
.	TRBV7-7	.	CASSLVVADADTQYF
TRBD1	TRBV7-8	.	CASSQDRGVVDEAFF
.	TRBV6-5	few	CASSEPQVFPEAFF
.	TRBV4-2	.	CASSQRPPGADTQYF
.	TRBV18	.	CASSPPYSGAAYGYTF
.	TRBV7-2	.	CASSNGGLDITYEQYF
TRBD2	TRBV5-4	few	CASSPSGSRYEQYF
TRBD1	TRBV18	.	CASSRGTGSYEQYF
TRBD1	TRBV6-5	.	CASSWTGGSNSPLHF
TRBD2	TRBV28	.	CASSLWAGGHNEQFF
.	TRBV4-1	once	CASSQREPSYNEQFF
.	TRBV28	.	CASSLGDSSQTANEKLFF
TRBD2	TRBV28	few	CASSLGLAGVYEQYF
.	TRBV4-2	.	CASSQDGREFEAFF
.	TRBV10-3	.	CAISAIGETGANVLTF
TRBD1	TRBV30	.	CAWGQGAVQPQHF
.	TRBV18	.	CASSLGGIMNTEAFF
.	TRBV27	.	CASNQGNTEAFF
.	TRBV5-1	.	CASSATQTQETQYF
TRBD2	TRBV27	few	CASGTGTSGPGETQYF
.	TRBV7-9	few	CSSSGQVATNEKLFF
TRBD1	TRBV4-1	.	CASSQDSGTDTDTQYF
TRBD2	TRBV27	.	CASSFVLAGYTGELFF
TRBD1	TRBV11-1	.	CASSVPGTGPNYEQYF
.	TRBV7-8	.	CASSLILTSTEAFF
TRBD1	TRBV25-1	.	CASGGTGGTAFF
.	TRBV6-1	once	CASVRDPEGTEAFF
TRBD1	TRBV18	.	CASSPRDRGVHEQYF
.	TRBV19	.	CASSKEGGVAFF
TRBD1	TRBV27	.	CASSLQGAGDTQYF
.	TRBV5-1	.	CASSLRTLSEGDTEAFF
.	TRBV19	.	CASSISGQIPYNEQFF
.	TRBV2	few	CASSGSRVGEAFF
.	TRBV29-1	.	CSVGTANQPQHF
TRBD1	TRBV5-1	once	CAGSPTGTGGYEQYF
.	TRBV29-1	once	CSVTAAHPANYGYTF
.	TRBV9	.	CASHAGVGWCEQYF
.	TRBV6-5	.	CASSYTLYGNYGYTF
TRBD1	TRBV29-1	.	CSGVTGGFGYTF
TRBD1	TRBV4-1	.	CASSQAGTGESNQPQHF
TRBD1	TRBV2	.	CARQGEIYHGYTF
.	TRBV6-5	.	CASVKPGLWNTEAFF
TRBD1	TRBV6-6	.	CASSWTGRTDTQYF
.	TRBV7-6	few	CASSLVQTEAFF
TRBD1	TRBV5-1	.	CASTGQGSMNTEAFF
.	TRBV10-2	few	CASSFGQPSEQYF
.	TRBV19	.	CASSIFLGYAYEQYF
.	TRBV30	.	CAWTGRRQSRPGAQYF
.	TRBV19	.	CASSITPPLYGYTF
.	TRBV27	.	CASSPRQGNNEKLFF
TRBD2	TRBV6-5	.	CASSYSPGGGEQYF
TRBD1	TRBV9	.	CASSGDRDVTEAFF
TRBD1	TRBV5-4	few	CASSSRGDTEAFF